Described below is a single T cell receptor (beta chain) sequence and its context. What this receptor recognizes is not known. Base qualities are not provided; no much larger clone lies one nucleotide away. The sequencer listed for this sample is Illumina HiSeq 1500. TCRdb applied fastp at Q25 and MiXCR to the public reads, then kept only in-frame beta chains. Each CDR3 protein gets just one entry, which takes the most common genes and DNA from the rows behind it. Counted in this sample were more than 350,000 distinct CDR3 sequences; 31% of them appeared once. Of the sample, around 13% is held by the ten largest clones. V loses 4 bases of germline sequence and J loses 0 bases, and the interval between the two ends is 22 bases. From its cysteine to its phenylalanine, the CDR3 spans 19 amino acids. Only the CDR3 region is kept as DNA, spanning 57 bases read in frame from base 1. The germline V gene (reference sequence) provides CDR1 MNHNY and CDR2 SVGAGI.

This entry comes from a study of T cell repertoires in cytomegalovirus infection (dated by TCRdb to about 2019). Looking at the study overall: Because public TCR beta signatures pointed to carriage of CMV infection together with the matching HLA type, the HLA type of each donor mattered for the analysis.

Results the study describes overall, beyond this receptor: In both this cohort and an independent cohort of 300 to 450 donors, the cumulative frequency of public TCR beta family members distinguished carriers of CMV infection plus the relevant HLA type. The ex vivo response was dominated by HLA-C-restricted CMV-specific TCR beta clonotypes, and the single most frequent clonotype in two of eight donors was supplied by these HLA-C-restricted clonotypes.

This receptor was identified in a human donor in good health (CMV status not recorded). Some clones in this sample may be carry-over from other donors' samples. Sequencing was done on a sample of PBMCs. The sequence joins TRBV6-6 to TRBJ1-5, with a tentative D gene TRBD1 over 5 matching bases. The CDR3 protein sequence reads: CASSFDSKGQPYSNQPQHF. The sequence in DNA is TGTGCCAGCAGTTTTGATTCTAAGGGGCAGCCGTATAGCAATCAGCCCCAGCATTTT.